The source of this T cell receptor beta chain is a study of blood T cell repertoires in COVID-19. Per germline, CDR1 LNHDA and CDR2 SQIVND (reference sequence). This CDR3 comprises 15 residues. Trimming cost V 1 base and J 2 bases, with 10 bases left between them. The repertoire was sequenced with immunoSEQ multiplex PCR; TCRdb's copy has only in-frame clones and lacks some. Found here are roughly 250,000 clones, around 88% of them singletons; the top ten hold roughly 8.3%. V and J are TRBV19 and TRBJ2-3; perhaps TRBD1 as D (5 bases). The sample taken for sequencing was PBMCs or T cells enriched from blood (not recorded which). This TCR was sampled from a man between 40 and 49 years old who had recovered from COVID-19. This chain's CDR3 is CASSIGWGSTDTQYF. Here the CDR3 DNA reads TGTGCCAGTAGTATAGGATGGGGCTCCACAGATACGCAGTATTTT.